The rows below give T cell receptor beta chains drawn from one sample of a study of shared clonotypes between healthy human individuals. The method was immunoSEQ multiplex PCR; TCRdb's version includes in-frame clones alone and lacks a portion of them. The sample consists of roughly 530,000 clones, almost 97% of them appearing once. The sample taken for sequencing was naive CD4+ T cells sorted from blood. Receptors were obtained from a woman between 25 and 40 years old in good health. The CDR3 runs from the conserved cysteine through the conserved F or W. Fields, in order: CDR3 length, clone size, V gene, J gene, D gene, CDR3 DNA, CDR3 protein. The D gene is left open where the match is weak. For some rows the clone size is stated as once, few or many, or as a class when expanded; others skip it.

14	once	TRBV2	TRBJ2-1	NA	TGTGCCAGCAGTGAAGACGCGACTTACAATGAGCAGTTCTTC	CASSEDATYNEQFF
13	NA	TRBV30	TRBJ2-7	NA	TGTGCCTGGAATAAAGAGCGAAACTACGAGCAGTACTTC	CAWNKERNYEQYF
14	NA	TRBV11-3	TRBJ2-5	TRBD1	TGTGCCAGCAGCTTAAGGGGGCGCGCGGAGACCCAGTACTTC	CASSLRGRAETQYF
16	NA	TRBV21-1	TRBJ1-5	NA	TGTGCCAGCAGCAAGGGGGACAGAAGGACCAGTTGGCCCCAGCATTTT	CASSKGDRRTSWPQHF
14	NA	TRBV11-2	TRBJ2-7	TRBD1	TGTGCCAGCAGCTGGGAGCAGGGGGCTTACGAGCAGTACTTC	CASSWEQGAYEQYF
14	NA	TRBV19	TRBJ1-1	NA	TGTGCCAGTAGTATAGAGGAGTCGAACACTGAAGCTTTCTTT	CASSIEESNTEAFF
13	NA	TRBV6-5	TRBJ1-2	TRBD1	TGTGCCAGCAATCCGACAGGGAACAGTGGCTACACCTTC	CASNPTGNSGYTF
16	NA	TRBV28	TRBJ1-1	NA	TGTGCCAGCGGGGTGGCGGCGTTGCCTTCGAACACTGAAGCTTTCTTT	CASGVAALPSNTEAFF
13	NA	TRBV4-1	TRBJ2-1	NA	TGCGCCAGCAGCGTCCTAGGTCTCGGAGAGCAGTTCTTC	CASSVLGLGEQFF
12	once	TRBV7-8	TRBJ2-5	NA	TGTGCCAGCAGCTTAAATTTGGAGACCCAGTACTTC	CASSLNLETQYF
16	NA	TRBV18	TRBJ2-1	NA	TGTGCCAGCTATAAATACCTGACCAGCTCCTACAATGAGCAGTTCTTC	CASYKYLTSSYNEQFF
15	NA	TRBV5-1	TRBJ2-5	NA	TGCGCCAGCAGCGTGGAGGTGTTCGCCCAAGAGACCCAGTACTTC	CASSVEVFAQETQYF
18	NA	TRBV12-5	TRBJ1-3	NA	TGTGCTAGTGGTTTCCTTGGGAAATCGGACAGCTCTGGAAACACCATATATTTT	CASGFLGKSDSSGNTIYF
16	NA	TRBV6-5	TRBJ2-7	TRBD2	TGTGCCAGCAGTTACTCGACTCTAGCGGGAGGAAGGGAGCAGTACTTC	CASSYSTLAGGREQYF
15	NA	TRBV7-9	TRBJ2-3	TRBD1	TGTGCCAGCAGCCCCGGGGACAGGGCCACAGATACGCAGTATTTT	CASSPGDRATDTQYF
15	NA	TRBV7-2	TRBJ1-3	NA	TGTGCCAGCAGCGCCAGGACTCACTCTGGAAACACCATATATTTT	CASSARTHSGNTIYF
15	NA	TRBV18	TRBJ1-3	NA	TGTGCCAGCTCACCTCAACTGGGCTCTGGAAACACCATATATTTT	CASSPQLGSGNTIYF
15	NA	TRBV29-1	TRBJ2-3	NA	TGCAGCGTTGAAGTTTACGGGGTCTCCACAGATACGCAGTATTTT	CSVEVYGVSTDTQYF
16	NA	TRBV19	TRBJ1-2	NA	TGTGCCAGTAGGACAAGTAAGAGGGGGGCCCTCTATGGCTACACCTTC	CASRTSKRGALYGYTF
15	once	TRBV28	TRBJ2-7	TRBD1	TGTGCCAGCAGTGACGGACAGGGGTCGCCCTACGAGCAGTACTTC	CASSDGQGSPYEQYF
14	NA	TRBV2	TRBJ1-2	NA	TGTGCCAGCAGTGAATATTTAGGACAGCAGGATTACACCTTC	CASSEYLGQQDYTF
15	once	TRBV28	TRBJ2-7	TRBD2	TGTGCCAGCAGTACGCCCTTTGGACTAGCGAACGAGCAGTACTTC	CASSTPFGLANEQYF
14	once	TRBV28	TRBJ2-7	NA	TGTGCCAGCAGTTTTCCCGGAGGGGCCTACGAGCAGTACTTC	CASSFPGGAYEQYF
18	NA	TRBV7-2	TRBJ2-2	TRBD1	TGTGCCAGCAGCTTAGGTGACAGGGGGCAGTATGGTCGCGGGGAGCTGTTTTTT	CASSLGDRGQYGRGELFF
13	NA	TRBV28	TRBJ1-2	NA	TGTGCCACTCGGAGCAGGGAGAAAGTTTCCGACACCTTC	CATRSREKVSDTF
15	NA	TRBV30	TRBJ2-2	TRBD2	TGTGCCTGGAATTACGGGACTAGTGAAACCGGGGAGCTGTTTTTT	CAWNYGTSETGELFF
19	NA	TRBV5-1	TRBJ2-7	TRBD2	TGCGCCAGCAGCTTGTCCGGGCTCGGCGGGGGAGCACGGGCCAACGAGCAGTACTTC	CASSLSGLGGGARANEQYF
13	NA	TRBV10-3	TRBJ1-5	TRBD1	TGTGCCATCAGGCAGGGGGACAATCAGCCCCAGCATTTT	CAIRQGDNQPQHF
18	NA	TRBV4-2	TRBJ2-1	TRBD2	TGTGCCAGCAGTGACACTAGCGGGAGGGGCCCCTCCTACAATGAGCAGTTCTTC	CASSDTSGRGPSYNEQFF
15	NA	TRBV28	TRBJ2-7	NA	TGTGCCAGCAGTTGGGGGACCGACAGCTCCTACGAGCAGTACTTC	CASSWGTDSSYEQYF
12	NA	TRBV27	TRBJ2-5	NA	TGTGCCAGCCGGGAGAGGGAAGAGACCCAGTACTTC	CASREREETQYF
16	NA	TRBV27	TRBJ2-7	TRBD1	TGTGCCAGCAGTCTAACGGGACAGGGGATGGGCTACGAGCAGTACTTC	CASSLTGQGMGYEQYF
15	NA	TRBV4-1	TRBJ2-7	TRBD2	TGCGCCAGCAGCCAAATAGGACTAGCGGGAGACGAGCAGTACTTC	CASSQIGLAGDEQYF
16	NA	TRBV5-1	TRBJ1-1	NA	TGCGCCAGCAGCTTCCGGGACGGCCGCATGAACACTGAAGCTTTCTTT	CASSFRDGRMNTEAFF
14	NA	TRBV7-3	TRBJ2-7	TRBD2	TGTGCCAGCAGCAAGGGACTAGCGGGCTACGAGCAGTACTTC	CASSKGLAGYEQYF
15	NA	TRBV29-1	TRBJ2-7	TRBD1	TGCAGCGTCAAACTCCGGGACAGGGACTCCTACGAGCAGTACTTC	CSVKLRDRDSYEQYF
13	NA	TRBV11-3	TRBJ2-7	TRBD2	TGTGCCAGCAGCAATCTAGCGGTCTACGAGCAGTACTTC	CASSNLAVYEQYF
16	once	TRBV19	TRBJ2-5	TRBD2	TGTGCCAGTAGTAGGGGTAATAGCGGGATAGGGGAGACCCAGTACTTC	CASSRGNSGIGETQYF
15	NA	TRBV11-3	TRBJ2-1	TRBD1	TGTGCCAGCAGCCTCGGGGAAGGGACAGACAATGAGCAGTTCTTC	CASSLGEGTDNEQFF
14	NA	TRBV6-5	TRBJ1-1	TRBD1	TGTGCCAGCAGAAATACCGGGACAGCCATGGAAGCTTTCTTT	CASRNTGTAMEAFF
16	NA	TRBV28	TRBJ2-3	TRBD1	TGTGCCAGCAGTCCCCGGGACAGGTTTGTCTCAGATACGCAGTATTTT	CASSPRDRFVSDTQYF
15	NA	TRBV5-8	TRBJ1-4	TRBD1	TGTGCCAGCAGCCCACTGGGACAGGGTAATGAAAAACTGTTTTTT	CASSPLGQGNEKLFF